The present entry profiles one T cell receptor beta chain with its context. Original processing notes: Amplifying reference gene primers gave estimates of nucleated cell counts. Some clones are missing from TCRdb's copy, which holds only in-frame ones; the method was immunoSEQ multiplex PCR. V and J calls and clone size are those listed in that table; D and trimming were worked out from the DNA. Here the sample spans around 77,000 clones, about 88% being singletons. The sample belongs to a study of blood T cell repertoires in COVID-19. The germline gives CDR1 ENHRY, CDR2 SYGVKD. This CDR3 has 16 residues. V was pared by 1 base and J by 2 bases, with 12 bases between.

Sequencing used peripheral blood. This sequence was found in a woman older than 75 with active or convalescent COVID-19. The J gene is TRBJ1-5, the V gene TRBV10-3; possible D gene TRBD1, 5 bases. The CDR3 DNA reads as TGTGCCATCAGTGAGTACGACAGAGGAGGCAATCAGCCCCAGCATTTT. Translation gives CAISEYDRGGNQPQHF.